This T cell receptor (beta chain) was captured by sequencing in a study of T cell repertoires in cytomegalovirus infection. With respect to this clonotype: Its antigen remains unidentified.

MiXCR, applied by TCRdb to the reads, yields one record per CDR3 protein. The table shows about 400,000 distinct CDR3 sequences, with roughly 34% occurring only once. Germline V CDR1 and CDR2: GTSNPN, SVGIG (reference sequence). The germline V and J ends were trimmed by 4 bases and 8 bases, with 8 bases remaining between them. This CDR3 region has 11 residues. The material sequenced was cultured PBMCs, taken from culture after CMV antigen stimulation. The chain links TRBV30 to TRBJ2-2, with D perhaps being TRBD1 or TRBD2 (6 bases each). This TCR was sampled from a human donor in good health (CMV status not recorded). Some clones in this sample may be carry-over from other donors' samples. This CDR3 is CAWKGGGELFF. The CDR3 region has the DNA TGTGCCTGGAAGGGGGGAGGGGAGCTGTTTTTT.